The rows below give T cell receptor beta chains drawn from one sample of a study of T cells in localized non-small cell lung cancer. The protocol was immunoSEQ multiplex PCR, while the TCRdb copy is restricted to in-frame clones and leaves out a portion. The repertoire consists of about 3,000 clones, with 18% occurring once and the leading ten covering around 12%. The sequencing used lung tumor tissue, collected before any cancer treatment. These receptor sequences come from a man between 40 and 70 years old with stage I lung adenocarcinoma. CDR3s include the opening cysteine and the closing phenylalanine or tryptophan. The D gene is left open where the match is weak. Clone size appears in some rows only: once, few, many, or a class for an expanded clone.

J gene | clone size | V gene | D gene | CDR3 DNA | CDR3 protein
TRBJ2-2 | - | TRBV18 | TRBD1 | TGTGCCAGCTCACCGGACAGGGGGAACACCGGGGAGCTGTTTTTT | CASSPDRGNTGELFF
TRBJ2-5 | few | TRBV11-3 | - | TGTGCCAGCAGCCCCCGGGGGGCCACTAACCAAGAGACCCAGTACTTC | CASSPRGATNQETQYF
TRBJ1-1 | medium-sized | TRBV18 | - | TGTGCCAGCTCACCACAGGGGACTGAAGCTTTCTTT | CASSPQGTEAFF
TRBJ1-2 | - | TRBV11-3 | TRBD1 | TGTGCCAGCAGCTTAGGTTCCCCGGGACAGGGGGTTAGGGGCTACACCTTC | CASSLGSPGQGVRGYTF
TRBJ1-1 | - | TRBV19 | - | TGTGCCAGTAGTATCCGGCAGGCGGGCACTGAAGCTTTCTTT | CASSIRQAGTEAFF
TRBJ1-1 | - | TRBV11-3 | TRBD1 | TGTGCCAGCAGCTTGGGACAGCTTCTCGCTGAAGCTTTCTTT | CASSLGQLLAEAFF
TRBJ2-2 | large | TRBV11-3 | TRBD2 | TGTGCCAGCAGCTCCCTTAGCGGGACCGCCGGGGAGCTGTTTTTT | CASSSLSGTAGELFF
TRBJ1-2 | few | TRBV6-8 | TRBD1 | TGTGCCAGCAGTTTCCTAGGGGGCGGCTATGGCTACACCTTC | CASSFLGGGYGYTF
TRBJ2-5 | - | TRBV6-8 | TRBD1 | TGTGCCAGCAAAATAGGACAGGGCCAGGGTGCCCAGTACTTC | CASKIGQGQGAQYF
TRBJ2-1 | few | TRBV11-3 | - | TGTGCCAGCAGCTTAGAAGGCAGTTACAATGAGCAGTTCTTC | CASSLEGSYNEQFF
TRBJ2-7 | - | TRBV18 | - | TGTGCCAGCTCCCCGGTAAGCGTGGGCGAGCAGTACTTC | CASSPVSVGEQYF
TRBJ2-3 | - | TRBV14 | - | TGTGCCAGCAGCCAAGGACTAGTTAGCACAGATACGCAGTATTTT | CASSQGLVSTDTQYF
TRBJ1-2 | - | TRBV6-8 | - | TGTGCCAGCAGCCGCTCGGGAGGGGATGGGGGTGGCTACACCTTC | CASSRSGGDGGGYTF
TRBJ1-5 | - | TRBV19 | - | TGTGCCAGTAGTAGAGAGGGCTATCAGCCCCAGCATTTT | CASSREGYQPQHF
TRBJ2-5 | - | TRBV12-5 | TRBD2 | TGTGCTAGTGCCCCTTTGCGGGGGCGGGAGGTAGGAGAGACCCAGTACTTC | CASAPLRGREVGETQYF
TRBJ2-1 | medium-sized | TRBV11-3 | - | TGTGCCAGCAGCTTGGGGGGGGCCGGGTACAATGAGCAGTTCTTC | CASSLGGAGYNEQFF
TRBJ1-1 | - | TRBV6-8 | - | TGTGCCAGCAGTCAACGTGGCAACACTGAAGCTTTCTTT | CASSQRGNTEAFF
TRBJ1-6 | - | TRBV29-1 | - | TGCAGCGTTGAAGACCCAACAGGGTATGATTCACCCCTCCACTTT | CSVEDPTGYDSPLHF
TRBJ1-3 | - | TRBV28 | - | TGTGCTGCCTGGACCACTGGAAACACCATATATTTT | CAAWTTGNTIYF
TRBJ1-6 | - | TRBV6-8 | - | TGTGCCAGCAGCGCAGGACCCTATAATTCACCCCTCCACTTT | CASSAGPYNSPLHF
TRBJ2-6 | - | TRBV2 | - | TGTGCCAGCTCCCGGGGGGCGGCCAACGTCCTGACTTTC | CASSRGAANVLTF
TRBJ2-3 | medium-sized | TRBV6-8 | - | TGTGCCAGCAGTTACTCCGGGGTGGGCACAGATACGCAGTATTTT | CASSYSGVGTDTQYF
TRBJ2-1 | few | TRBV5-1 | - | TGCGCCAGCAGCTTGTTCGGGAGATACGACAATGAGCAGTTCTTC | CASSLFGRYDNEQFF
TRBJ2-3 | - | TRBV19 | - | TGTGCCAGTAGTATAGCTCCCGGGACCGCCGAGGAGTATTTT | CASSIAPGTAEEYF
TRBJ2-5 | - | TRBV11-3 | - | TGTGCCAGCAGCGTATGGGCTAGCACCATACAAGAGACCCAGTACTTC | CASSVWASTIQETQYF
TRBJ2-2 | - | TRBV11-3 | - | TGTGCTAGCAGCTTAAAATTAGGGGGCACCGGGGAGCTGTTTTTT | CASSLKLGGTGELFF
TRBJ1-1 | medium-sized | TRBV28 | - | TGTGCCAGCAGTTTCGACAGGCCGATGAACACTGAAGCTTTCTTT | CASSFDRPMNTEAFF
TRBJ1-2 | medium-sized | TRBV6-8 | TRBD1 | TGTGCCAGCAGTGCGGGACAGGGGGCGGGTGGCTACACCTTC | CASSAGQGAGGYTF
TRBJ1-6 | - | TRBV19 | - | TGTGCCAGTAGTATAGTTATAAGTTCACCCCTCCACTTT | CASSIVISSPLHF
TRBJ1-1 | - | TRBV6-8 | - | TGTGCCAGCAGTTACTCAGGAAAAGAAGCTTTCTTT | CASSYSGKEAFF
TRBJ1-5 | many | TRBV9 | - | TGTGCCAGCACTTATGGGGGGCAGCCCCAGCATTTT | CASTYGGQPQHF
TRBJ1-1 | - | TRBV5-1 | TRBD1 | TGCGCCAGCAGCCTACCTTTCGGACAGGGTGGCACTGAAGCTTTCTTT | CASSLPFGQGGTEAFF
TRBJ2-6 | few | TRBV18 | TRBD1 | TGTGCCAGCTCACCCGGGACAGGGAGCTCTGGGGCCAACGTCCTGACTTTC | CASSPGTGSSGANVLTF
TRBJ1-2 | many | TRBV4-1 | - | TGCGCCAGCAGCCAAGTGGTGGCAGACAACTATGGCTACACCTTC | CASSQVVADNYGYTF
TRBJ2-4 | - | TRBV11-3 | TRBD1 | TGTGCCAGCAGCTCCCAGACAGGGGGGAGAAACATTCAGTACTTC | CASSSQTGGRNIQYF
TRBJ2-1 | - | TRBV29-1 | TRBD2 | TGCAGCGTCTCCCAGAGCGGGAGCTACAATGAGCAGTTCTTC | CSVSQSGSYNEQFF
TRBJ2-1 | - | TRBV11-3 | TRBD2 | TGTGCCAGCAGCCCGCGGGAGGGCGCCTACAATGAGCAGTTCTTC | CASSPREGAYNEQFF
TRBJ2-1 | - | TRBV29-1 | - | TGCAGCGTTGAAGCAGGGGACCCGGAGGGCTCCTACAATGAGCAGTTCTTC | CSVEAGDPEGSYNEQFF
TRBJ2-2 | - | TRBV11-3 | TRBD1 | TGTGCCAGCAGCGCGCTAAAGACAGGGGCGTCGAACACCGGGGAGCTGTTTTTT | CASSALKTGASNTGELFF
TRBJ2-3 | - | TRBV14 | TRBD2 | TGTGCCAGCAGCCTAAAAACTAGCGGGTCCACAGATACGCAGTATTTT | CASSLKTSGSTDTQYF
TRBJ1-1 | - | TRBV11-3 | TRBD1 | TGTGCCAGCAGCTTACGATCGACAGGGCGCTCTGAAGCTTTCTTT | CASSLRSTGRSEAFF
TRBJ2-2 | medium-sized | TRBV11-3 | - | TGTGCCAGCAGCTTAACGGGTAGACCCGACACCGGGGAGCTGTTTTTT | CASSLTGRPDTGELFF
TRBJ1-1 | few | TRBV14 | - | TGTGCCAGCAGCCAAAAGGGAAACACTGAAGCTTTCTTT | CASSQKGNTEAFF
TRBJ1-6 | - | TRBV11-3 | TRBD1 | TGTGCCAGCAGCTTGAGATCTACAGGGGGCGGTTCACCCCTCCACTTT | CASSLRSTGGGSPLHF